One TCR beta chain is described in this entry. Its matching antigen is unknown. MiXCR was run by TCRdb on the reads, yielding one entry per CDR3 protein. The data hold 70,000 to 85,000 distinct CDR3 sequences, with roughly 37% observed a single time. The data originate from a study of T cell repertoires in cytomegalovirus infection. About the research overall: It was recently identified HLA-C-restricted and well-studied HLA-B-restricted CMV epitopes that the study used. Shared public TCR beta signatures pointed to both CMV infection and a matching HLA type. Study findings and constraints: The study found HLA-C-restricted CMV-specific TCR beta clonotypes dominating the ex vivo response. Totalled public TCR beta family frequency picked out people who carried CMV plus the relevant HLA.

The germline V gene has CDR1 KGHSH and CDR2 LQKENI. The CDR3 totals 20 residues. V lost 3 bases, J lost 4 bases, and 27 bases lay in between. The receptor's source is a human donor in good health (CMV status not recorded). Some clones in this sample may be carry-over from other donors' samples. This rearrangement joins TRBV18 to TRBJ2-2; TRBD1 is a possible D gene (6 bases). Sample: CD8+ T cells from cultured PBMCs, taken from culture after CMV antigen stimulation. In nucleotides, the CDR3 is TGTGCCAGCTCACCCGTTAGGGACAAGAAACTCCTGGAGTTCACCGGGGAGCTGTTTTTT. It yields the protein CASSPVRDKKLLEFTGELFF.